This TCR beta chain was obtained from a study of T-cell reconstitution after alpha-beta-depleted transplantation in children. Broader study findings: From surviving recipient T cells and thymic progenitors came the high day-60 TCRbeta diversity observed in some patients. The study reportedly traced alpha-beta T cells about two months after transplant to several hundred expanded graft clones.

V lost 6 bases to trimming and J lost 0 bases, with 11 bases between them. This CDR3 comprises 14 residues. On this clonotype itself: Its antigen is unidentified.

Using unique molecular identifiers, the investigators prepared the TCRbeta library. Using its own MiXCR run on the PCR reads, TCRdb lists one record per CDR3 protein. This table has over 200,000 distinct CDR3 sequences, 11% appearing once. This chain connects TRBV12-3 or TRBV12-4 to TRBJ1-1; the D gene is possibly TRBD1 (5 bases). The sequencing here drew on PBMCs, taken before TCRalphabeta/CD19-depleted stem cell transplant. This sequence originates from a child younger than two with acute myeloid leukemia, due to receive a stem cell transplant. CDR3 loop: CASSQTAMNTEAFF. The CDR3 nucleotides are TGTGCCAGCAGCCAGACAGCTATGAACACTGAAGCTTTCTTT.